This entry is about one T cell receptor beta chain. No antigen is known for it. Per the germline V gene, CDR1 is MNHEY and CDR2 is SMNVEV (reference sequence). CDR3 size: 13 residues. Trimming took 7 bases from V and 4 from J; bases not matched to a gene: 5. Separation from the approximately 690-subject first cohort characterized the approximately 120-subject validation cohort, to which the donors belonged. The sample belongs to a study of cytomegalovirus exposure and HLA in healthy donors. As for the study in general: Later analysis reported that the approximately 120 validation repertoires shared the platform of the 650 to 700 first-cohort repertoires.

Clones were read by immunoSEQ multiplex PCR, and TCRdb kept only the in-frame ones, dropping some. This sample has around 180,000 clones, with more than 80% found just once. Study-level points and caveats: According to the study, roughly 160 TCR beta chains were cytomegalovirus-associated. Specificity for CMV antigens was confirmed in vitro for three of the CMV-associated chains.

V is TRBV27 and J is TRBJ2-7, with 9 bases identical to TRBD2. The receptor's source is a man younger than 35 in good health and CMV-seropositive. The specimen was PBMCs. The chain's CDR3 is CASTSGLAYEQYF. Here the CDR3 DNA reads TGTGCCAGCACCTCCGGACTAGCGTACGAGCAGTACTTC.